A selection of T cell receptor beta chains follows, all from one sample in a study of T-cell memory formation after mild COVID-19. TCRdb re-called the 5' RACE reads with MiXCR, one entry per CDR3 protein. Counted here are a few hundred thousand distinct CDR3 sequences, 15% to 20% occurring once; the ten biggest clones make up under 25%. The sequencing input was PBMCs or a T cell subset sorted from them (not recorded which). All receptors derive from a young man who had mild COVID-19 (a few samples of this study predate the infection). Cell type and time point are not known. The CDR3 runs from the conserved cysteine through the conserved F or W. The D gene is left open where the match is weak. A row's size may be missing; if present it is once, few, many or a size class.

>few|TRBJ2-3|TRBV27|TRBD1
TGTGCCAGCAGTGAAAAGGGGACAGGGGCGGCAGATACGCAGTATTTT
CASSEKGTGAADTQYF
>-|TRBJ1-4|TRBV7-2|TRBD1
TGTGCCAGCAGCAGAGACAGGGGGGAGGAAAAACTGTTTTTT
CASSRDRGEEKLFF
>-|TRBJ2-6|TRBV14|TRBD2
TGTGCCAGCAGCCCCCGGACTAGCGGGGTAGGTTATTCTGGGGCCAACGTCCTGACTTTC
CASSPRTSGVGYSGANVLTF
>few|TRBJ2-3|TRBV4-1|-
TGCGCCAGCAGCAGTTTTGCCGGTTCTCGCACAGATACGCAGTATTTT
CASSSFAGSRTDTQYF
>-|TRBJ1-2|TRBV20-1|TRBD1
TGCAGTGCTAGAGACACGCCGGGACAGGGCACCTATGGCTACACCTTC
CSARDTPGQGTYGYTF
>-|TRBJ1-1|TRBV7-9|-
TGTGCCAGCAGCTCCTTAGGGTCGGGGATCACTGAAGCTTTCTTT
CASSSLGSGITEAFF
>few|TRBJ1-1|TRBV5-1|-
TGCGCCAGCAGCCAGGAGGGGAAAACCGAAGCTTTCTTT
CASSQEGKTEAFF
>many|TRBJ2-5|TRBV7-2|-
TGTGCCAGCAGCGCCCAGTTGGGGGGCGTGCAAGAGACCCAGTACTTC
CASSAQLGGVQETQYF
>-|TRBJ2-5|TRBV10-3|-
TGTGCCACCGGGTCTCAAGAGACCCAGTACTTC
CATGSQETQYF
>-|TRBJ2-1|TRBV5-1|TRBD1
TGCGCCAGCAGCTTGGTTGCAGGGGGTTCCTACAATGAGCAGTTCTTC
CASSLVAGGSYNEQFF
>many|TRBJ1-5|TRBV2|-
TGTGCCAGCAGTTACTCTGTCGGGGACTATCAGCCCCAGCATTTT
CASSYSVGDYQPQHF
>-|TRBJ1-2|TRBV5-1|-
TGCGCCAGCAGCTTGGAGTCACCTAACTATGGCTACACCTTC
CASSLESPNYGYTF
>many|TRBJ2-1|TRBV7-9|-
TGCGCCAGCAGCCCACAGGGTTACAATGAGCAGTTCTTC
CASSPQGYNEQFF
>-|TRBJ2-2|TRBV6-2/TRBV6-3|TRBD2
TGTGCCAGCAGTTACTCGCTACTAGCGGGGCCTGCGAACACCGGGGAGCTGTTTTTT
CASSYSLLAGPANTGELFF
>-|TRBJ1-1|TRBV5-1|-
TGCGCCAGCAGCTTGCTGCTTATGAGGGGGGAGGACACTGAAGCTTTCTTT
CASSLLLMRGEDTEAFF
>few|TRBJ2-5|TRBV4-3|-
TGCGCCAGCAGCCCCTACGCAGGGGAAGAGACCCAGTACTTC
CASSPYAGEETQYF
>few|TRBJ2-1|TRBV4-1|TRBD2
TGCGCCAGCAGCCCCCCCGTCGGGGGGTACAATGAGCAGTTCTTC
CASSPPVGGYNEQFF
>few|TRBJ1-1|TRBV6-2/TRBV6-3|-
TGTGCCAGCAGTTACTTCCAAGGCACTGAAGCTTTCTTT
CASSYFQGTEAFF
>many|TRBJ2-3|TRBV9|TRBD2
TGTGCCAGCACCCGAACGACTAGCGGGGGGAGCACAGATACGCAGTATTTT
CASTRTTSGGSTDTQYF
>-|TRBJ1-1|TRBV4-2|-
TGTGCCAGCAGCCAAGAAGAGGTCCTTCGGTATTTGAACACTGAAGCTTTCTTT
CASSQEEVLRYLNTEAFF
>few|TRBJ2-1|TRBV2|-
TGTGCCAGCAGTGAGGGGAGCTCCTACAATGAGCAGTTCTTC
CASSEGSSYNEQFF
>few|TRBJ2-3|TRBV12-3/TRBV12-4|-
TGTGCCAGCAAAAGCGAGCCTGGGACAGATACGCAGTATTTT
CASKSEPGTDTQYF
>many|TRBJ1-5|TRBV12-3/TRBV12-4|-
TGTGCCAGCAGCCAGGGACGGGGTCAGCCCCAGCATTTT
CASSQGRGQPQHF
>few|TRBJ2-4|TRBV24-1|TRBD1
TGTGCCACCAGTGATTTCCCCAGGGGGCCCAACATTCAGTACTTC
CATSDFPRGPNIQYF
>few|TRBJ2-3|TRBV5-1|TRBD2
TGCGCCAGCAGCTTCGTCGGGACTAGCGGGGCAGATACGCAGTATTTT
CASSFVGTSGADTQYF
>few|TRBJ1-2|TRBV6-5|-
TGTGCCAGCAGTATTCGCAGGGACTATGGCTACACCTTC
CASSIRRDYGYTF
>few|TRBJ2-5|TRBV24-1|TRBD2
TGTGCCACCAGCGACGGGGGGGCCAAGACCCAGTACTTC
CATSDGGAKTQYF
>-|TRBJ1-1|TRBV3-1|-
TGTGCCAGCAGCCAACTCCCTTCGGCTGGGAACACTGAAGCTTTCTTT
CASSQLPSAGNTEAFF
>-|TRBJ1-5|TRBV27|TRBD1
TGTGCCAGCAGTCCACCGGGACAGGACGATCAGCCCCAGCATTTT
CASSPPGQDDQPQHF
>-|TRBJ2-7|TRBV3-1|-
TGTGCCACCCTGGATCCTTCATCCTACGAGCAGTACTTC
CATLDPSSYEQYF
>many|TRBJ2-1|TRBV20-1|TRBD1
TGCAGTGCTAGTGGGGGACAGGGTATCTACAATGAGCAGTTCTTC
CSASGGQGIYNEQFF
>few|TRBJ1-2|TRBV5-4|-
TGTGCCAGCAGCTTATCCGGGACAAGCTATGGCTACACCTTC
CASSLSGTSYGYTF
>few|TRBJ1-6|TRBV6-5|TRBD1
TGTGCCAGCAGGACAACAGGGGTTGATTCACCCCTCCACTTT
CASRTTGVDSPLHF
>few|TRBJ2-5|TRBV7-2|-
TGTGCCAGCAGCTTTACCTACCAAGAGACCCAGTACTTC
CASSFTYQETQYF
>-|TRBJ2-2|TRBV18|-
TGTGCCAGCCCCCTCCCGGGAGCAAACACCGGGGAGCTGTTTTTT
CASPLPGANTGELFF
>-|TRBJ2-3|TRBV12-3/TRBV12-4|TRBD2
TGTGCCAACACCCTACCGGGACTAGAAGTAGATACGCAGTATTTT
CANTLPGLEVDTQYF
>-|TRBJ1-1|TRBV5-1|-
TGCGCCAGCAGTCCAAATCGGGGAACCACTGAAGCTTTCTTT
CASSPNRGTTEAFF
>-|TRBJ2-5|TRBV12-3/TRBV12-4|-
TGTGCCAGCAGTTCGACTAGCCAAGAGACCCAGTACTTC
CASSSTSQETQYF
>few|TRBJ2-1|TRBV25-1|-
TGTGCCAGCAGTGGGAAGAGCTCCTACAATGAGCAGTTCTTC
CASSGKSSYNEQFF
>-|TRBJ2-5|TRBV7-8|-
TGTGCCAGCAGCTACCAGCGGAACAGGGAAAAAGAGACCCAGTACTTC
CASSYQRNREKETQYF
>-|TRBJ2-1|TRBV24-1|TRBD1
TGTGCCACCAGCCACTGGACAGGGCACGAAAACAATGAGCAGTTCTTC
CATSHWTGHENNEQFF
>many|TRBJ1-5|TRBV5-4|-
TGTGCCAGCAGCCAAGGCGGACAGCCCCCCAATCAGCCCCAGCATTTT
CASSQGGQPPNQPQHF
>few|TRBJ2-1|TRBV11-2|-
TGTGCCAGCAGCTATAGAGGGCGAATATACAATGAGCAGTTCTTC
CASSYRGRIYNEQFF
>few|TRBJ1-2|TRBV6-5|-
TGTGCCAGCAGCACCCTACCGGCGGCGGGTTCAATCTCCTATGGCTACACCTTC
CASSTLPAAGSISYGYTF
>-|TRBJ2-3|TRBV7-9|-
TGTGCCAGCAGCGTCGGGACTGCCTCTAGCACAGATACGCAGTATTTT
CASSVGTASSTDTQYF
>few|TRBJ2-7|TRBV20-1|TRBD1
TGCAGTGCTAGACCTCGCCTCAGGGGGCCCTACGAGCAGTACTTC
CSARPRLRGPYEQYF
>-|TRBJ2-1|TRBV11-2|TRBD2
TGTGCCAGCAGCTTACGTAATAGCGGGGTGGGGTGGCATGAGCAGTTCTTC
CASSLRNSGVGWHEQFF
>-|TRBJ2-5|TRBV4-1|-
TGCGCCAGCAGCCAAGATTGGGGGGGGGCTTTTGAGACCCAGTACTTC
CASSQDWGGAFETQYF
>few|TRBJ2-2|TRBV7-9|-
TGTGCCAGCAGCTTGATGACTTCGGGGCAGGGCGGGGAGCTGTTTTTT
CASSLMTSGQGGELFF
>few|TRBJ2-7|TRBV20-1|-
TGCAGTGCCAACCAGGGCAGGGGGGGGTTTTCGACCTACGAGCAGTACTTC
CSANQGRGGFSTYEQYF
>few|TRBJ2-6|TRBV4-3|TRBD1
TGCGCCAGCCGAGGGGACAGAATGTCCTCTGGGGCCAACGTCCTGACTTTC
CASRGDRMSSGANVLTF
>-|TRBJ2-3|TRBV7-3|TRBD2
TGTGCCAGCAGCTTACTAGCGGGGGGCGCAGATACGCAGTATTTT
CASSLLAGGADTQYF